The entry below describes one TCR beta chain. Its antigen is not identified. This record comes from a study of graft-versus-host responses after intestinal transplantation. CDR3 length: 14 amino acids. The V gene's germline CDR1 is SGHRS and CDR2 YFSETQ. Trimming removed 4 bases from V and 1 base from J, with 11 bases in between. The method was immunoSEQ multiplex PCR; TCRdb's version includes in-frame clones alone and lacks a portion of them. The sample carries around 71,000 clones, 90% to 95% recorded once. The chain joins TRBV5-1 to TRBJ1-1; D gene unclear. Sequences were derived from unstimulated CD8+ T cells sorted from spleen or lymph node cells, sampled before intestinal transplant. The sequence was obtained from a human donor who received an intestinal transplant. In nucleotides, the CDR3 is TGCGCCAGCAGCCTTAGTTGGGGGAACACTGAAGCTTTCTTT. Protein sequence: CASSLSWGNTEAFF.